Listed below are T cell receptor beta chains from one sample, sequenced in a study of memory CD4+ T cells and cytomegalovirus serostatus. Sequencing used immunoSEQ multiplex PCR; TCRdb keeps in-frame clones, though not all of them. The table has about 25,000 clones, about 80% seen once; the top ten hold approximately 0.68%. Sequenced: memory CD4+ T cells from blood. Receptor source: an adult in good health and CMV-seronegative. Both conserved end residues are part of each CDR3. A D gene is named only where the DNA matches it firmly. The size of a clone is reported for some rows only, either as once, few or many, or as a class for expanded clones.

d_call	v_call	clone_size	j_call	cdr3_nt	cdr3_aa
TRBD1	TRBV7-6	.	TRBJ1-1	TGTGCCAGCAGCTTAGCGGGACGGGACAGAAGGAACACTGAAGCTTTCTTT	CASSLAGRDRRNTEAFF
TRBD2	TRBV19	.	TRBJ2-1	TGTGCCAGTAGTATCCCGGGACTAGCATATGAGCAGTTCTTC	CASSIPGLAYEQFF
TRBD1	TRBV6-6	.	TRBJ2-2	TGTGCCAGCAGTTACACGGACAGGGACACCGGGGAGCTGTTTTTT	CASSYTDRDTGELFF
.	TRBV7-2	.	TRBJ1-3	TGTGCCAGCAGCTTAGATCCCCCGGCCTCTGGAAACACCATATATTTT	CASSLDPPASGNTIYF
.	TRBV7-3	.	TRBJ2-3	TGTGCCAGCAGCTTAGAGAGCACAGATACGCAGTATTTT	CASSLESTDTQYF
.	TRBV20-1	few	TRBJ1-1	TGCAGTGCTAGATATAACACTGAAGCTTTCTTT	CSARYNTEAFF
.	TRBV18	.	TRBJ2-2	TGTGCCAGCTCAGGGGACCCCATCGGTGGGGAGCTGTTTTTT	CASSGDPIGGELFF
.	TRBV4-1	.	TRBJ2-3	TGCGCCAGCAGCCAAGGCACCGGGACGGCAACAGATACGCAGTATTTT	CASSQGTGTATDTQYF
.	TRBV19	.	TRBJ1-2	TGTGCCAGTAGTATAGATGTGGCAGGCGGAGGCTACACCTTC	CASSIDVAGGGYTF
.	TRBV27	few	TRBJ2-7	TGTGCCAGCAGACCACCCTTATCGGTTAACAGGGTGGGCGAGCAGTACTTC	CASRPPLSVNRVGEQYF
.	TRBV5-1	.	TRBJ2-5	TGCGCCAGCACCCTGACCCGTGGGGAGACCCAGTACTTC	CASTLTRGETQYF
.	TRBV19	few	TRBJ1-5	TGTGCCAGTAGTATTTTGGGAGGTGCGGTTAATCAGCCCCAGCATTTT	CASSILGGAVNQPQHF
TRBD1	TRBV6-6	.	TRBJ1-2	TGTGCCACTACCTTCCTAGGACAGGGAAATGGCTACACCTTC	CATTFLGQGNGYTF
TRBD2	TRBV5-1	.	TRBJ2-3	TGCGCCAGCAGCCCCCGACCGTCCCAGGCTAGCGGGGGCCACACAGATACGCAGTATTTT	CASSPRPSQASGGHTDTQYF
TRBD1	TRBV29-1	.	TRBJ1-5	TGCAGCGTTGCGACAGGGGGCGGTCAGCCCCAGCATTTT	CSVATGGGQPQHF
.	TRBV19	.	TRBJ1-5	TGTGCCAGTAGTAGATCCGGGGTCGGGAGCAATCAGCCCCAGCATTTT	CASSRSGVGSNQPQHF
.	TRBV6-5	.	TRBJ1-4	TGTGCCAGCAGCGGGACATCAACTAATGAAAAACTGTTTTTT	CASSGTSTNEKLFF
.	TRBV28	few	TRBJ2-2	TGTGCCAGCAGTTTATCCCGGGACATTCCAACCGGGGAGCTGTTTTTT	CASSLSRDIPTGELFF
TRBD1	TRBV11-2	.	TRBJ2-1	TGTGCCAGCAGCTGGGGGACAGGGGGCCAACAAAATGAGCAGTTCTTC	CASSWGTGGQQNEQFF
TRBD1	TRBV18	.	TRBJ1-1	TGTGCCAGCTCACCGGAACAGGGGGTAACTGAAGCTTTCTTT	CASSPEQGVTEAFF
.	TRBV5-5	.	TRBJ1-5	TGTGCCAGCAGCTTGGGGGCTGGGGATCAGCCCCAGCATTTT	CASSLGAGDQPQHF
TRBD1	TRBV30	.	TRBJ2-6	TGTGCCTGGAGTGTAAGGGCGGGACAGGGGGTTTCTGGGGCCAACGTCCTGACTTTC	CAWSVRAGQGVSGANVLTF
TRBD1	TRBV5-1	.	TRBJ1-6	TGCGCCAGCAGCTTGTGGGACAGTGGAACCAGTAATTCACCCCTCCACTTT	CASSLWDSGTSNSPLHF
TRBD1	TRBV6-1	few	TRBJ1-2	TGTGCCAGCGAAAACAGGGGGCGCGAGTATGGCTACACCTTC	CASENRGREYGYTF
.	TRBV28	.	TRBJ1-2	TGTGCCAGCACAGTGGGGCCCTATGGCTACACCTTC	CASTVGPYGYTF
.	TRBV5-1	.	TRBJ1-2	TGCGCCAGCAGAGAGGCCTACGGCTACACCTTC	CASREAYGYTF
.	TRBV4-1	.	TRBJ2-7	TGCGCCAGCAGCCAAGATGCGGGTCTCGAGCAGTACTTC	CASSQDAGLEQYF
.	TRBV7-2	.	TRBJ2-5	TGTGCCAGCAGCATCCAAGAGACCCAGTACTTC	CASSIQETQYF
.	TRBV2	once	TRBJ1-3	TGTGCCAGCAGCTGGGTTGCGGGTATCTCTGGAAACACCATATATTTT	CASSWVAGISGNTIYF
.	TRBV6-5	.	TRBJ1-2	TGTGCCAGCAGGGACGGGGGCTCTAACTATGGCTACACCTTC	CASRDGGSNYGYTF
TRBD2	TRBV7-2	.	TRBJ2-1	TGTGCCAGCAGTCCTGGACTAGCGGCTCAGTATGAGCAGTTCTTC	CASSPGLAAQYEQFF
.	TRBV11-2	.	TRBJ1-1	TGTGCCAGCAGCTTAGGTAAGGTCTGGCCTTACATGAACACTGAAGCTTTCTTT	CASSLGKVWPYMNTEAFF
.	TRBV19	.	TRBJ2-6	TGTGCCAGTAGTATAAGAACAGGCCTCTCTGGGGCCAACGTCCTGACTTTC	CASSIRTGLSGANVLTF
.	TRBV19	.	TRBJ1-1	TGTGCCAGTAGTACCCTCATTCGGGACCGTAAGCCAGCTTTCTTT	CASSTLIRDRKPAFF
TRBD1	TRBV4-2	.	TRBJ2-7	TGTGCCAGCAGCCTAAGGACAGGGGGCTCCTACGAGCAGTACTTC	CASSLRTGGSYEQYF
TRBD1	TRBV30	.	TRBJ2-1	TGTGCCTGGACGAAAGGGGGCAGGGAGCAGTTCTTC	CAWTKGGREQFF
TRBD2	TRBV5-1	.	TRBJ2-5	TGCGCCAGCAGTTCTGGACTAGCGGGGAGACCACAAGAGACCCAGTACTTC	CASSSGLAGRPQETQYF
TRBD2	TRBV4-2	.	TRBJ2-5	TGTGCCAGCAGCCAAGATGGGGCTAGCGGGGGGGGTTACCAAGAGACCCAGTACTTC	CASSQDGASGGGYQETQYF
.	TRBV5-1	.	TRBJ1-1	TGCGCCAGCAGTTTCTCGGGCATGAACACTGAAGCTTTCTTT	CASSFSGMNTEAFF
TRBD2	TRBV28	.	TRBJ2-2	TGTGCCAGCAGTTACAACCGTGCTGGACTAGCGGGGGGAGGGAACACCGGGGAGCTGTTTTTT	CASSYNRAGLAGGGNTGELFF
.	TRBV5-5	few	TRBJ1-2	TGTGCCAGCAGCTTGTTGCTCGTTACGGGCTATGGCTACACCTTC	CASSLLLVTGYGYTF
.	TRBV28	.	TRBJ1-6	TGTGCCAACATTGGGACGATAGATTCACCCCTCCACTTT	CANIGTIDSPLHF
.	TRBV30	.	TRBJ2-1	TGTGCCTGGAGTGTACGGGGCAATGAGCAGTTCTTC	CAWSVRGNEQFF
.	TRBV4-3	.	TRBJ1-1	TGCGCCAGTAGCCAAGATCCACAGGGAAGGACTGAAGCTTTCTTT	CASSQDPQGRTEAFF
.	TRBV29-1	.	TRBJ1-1	TGCGCGGGGTTGAACACTGAAGCTTTCTTT	CAGLNTEAFF
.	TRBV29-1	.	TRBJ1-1	TGCAGCGTCGCCCCGGGACACCCGAACACTGAAGCTTTCTTT	CSVAPGHPNTEAFF
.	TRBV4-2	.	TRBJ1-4	TGTGCCAGCAGCCAAGAGCCCCAGGCAGGGCAACTTACGTATGAAAAACTGTTTTTT	CASSQEPQAGQLTYEKLFF
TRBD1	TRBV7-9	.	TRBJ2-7	TGTGCCAGCAGCTCCGGGACAGGGGGTCCCTACGAGCAGTACTTC	CASSSGTGGPYEQYF
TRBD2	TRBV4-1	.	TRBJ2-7	TGCGCCAGCAGCCACGACTCGGGCCGGGAGGACTCAGGCGAGCAGTACTTC	CASSHDSGREDSGEQYF
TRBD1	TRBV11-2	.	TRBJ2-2	TGTGCCAGCAGCTTAGATCACGACAGGGCGAACACCGGGGAGCTGTTTTTT	CASSLDHDRANTGELFF
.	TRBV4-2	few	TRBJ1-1	TGTGCCAGCAGCCAAGCTGCCTACGTGAACACTGAAGCTTTCTTT	CASSQAAYVNTEAFF
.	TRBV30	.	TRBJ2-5	TGTGCCTGGACCAAACCTTCGGGGGAGACCCAGTACTTC	CAWTKPSGETQYF
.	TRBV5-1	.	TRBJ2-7	TGCGCCAGCAGCTTGGAGGTGACCTCCTACGAGCAGTACTTC	CASSLEVTSYEQYF